This T cell receptor beta chain was sequenced in a study of shared clonotypes between healthy human individuals. Study-wide results and caveats: Naive CD4 clonotypes were shared across a few donors at about 5%.

The repertoire was sequenced with immunoSEQ multiplex PCR; TCRdb's copy has only in-frame clones and lacks some. The data show over 950,000 clones, approximately 80% seen once. There are 14 residues in the CDR3. Comments on this clone: Its antigen is not identified.

The chain joins TRBV21-1 to TRBJ1-3; the table's TRBD1 call for D was not verified on the DNA. TRBV21-1 is a pseudogene locus. The sequence was collected from a man aged 18 to 35 in good health. Some clones in this sample may be carry-over from other donors' samples. The specimen sequenced was memory CD4+ T cells from PBMCs. Subset here: CD45RA-negative fraction. The CDR3 here is CASSTQVSGNTIYF. Here the CDR3 DNA reads TGTGCCAGCAGCACACAGGTCTCTGGAAACACCATATATTTT.